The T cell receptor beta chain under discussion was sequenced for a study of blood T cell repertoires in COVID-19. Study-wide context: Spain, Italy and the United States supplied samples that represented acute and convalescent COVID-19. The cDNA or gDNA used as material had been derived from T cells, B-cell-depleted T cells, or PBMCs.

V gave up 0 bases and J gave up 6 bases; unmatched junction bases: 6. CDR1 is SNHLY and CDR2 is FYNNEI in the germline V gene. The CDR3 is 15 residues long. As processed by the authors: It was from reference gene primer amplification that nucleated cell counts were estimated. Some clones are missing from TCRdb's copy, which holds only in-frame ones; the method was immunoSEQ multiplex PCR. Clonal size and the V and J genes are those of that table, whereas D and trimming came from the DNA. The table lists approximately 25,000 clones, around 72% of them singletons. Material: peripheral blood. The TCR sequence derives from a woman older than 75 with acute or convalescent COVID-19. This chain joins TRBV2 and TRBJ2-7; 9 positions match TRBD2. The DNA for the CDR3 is TGTGCCAGCAGTGAAGCAGGCGGGGGGGAGAGCGAGCAGTACTTC. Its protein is CASSEAGGGESEQYF.